This T cell receptor beta chain comes out of a study of CD8+ T cells in alopecia areata. As the sequencing template, cDNA was produced by extracting RNA and reverse transcribing it. This table comes from immunoSEQ multiplex PCR, and its TCRdb copy is limited to in-frame clones, with some not included. The data show 90,000 to 150,000 clones, with about 50% seen just once and approximately 0.46% held by the top ten. General study results and limits: Patients showed less clear TCR sequence sharing than mice, possibly partly because of HLA diversity.

V dropped 2 bases and J dropped 7 bases, with 11 bases sitting between them. Germline V gene data show CDR1 as GTSNPN and CDR2 as SVGIG (reference sequence). The CDR3 extends over 12 amino acids. Comment on this clone: Its antigen is undetermined.

The treatment is: oral pan-JAK inhibitor, 5-10 mg twice daily. The researchers isolated CD4+ and CD8+ T cells from PBMCs by sorting. The clonotype comes from a human donor with alopecia areata. The chain combines TRBV30 with TRBJ1-1; D perhaps matches TRBD1 (5 bases). This specimen was CD4+ T cells sorted from blood, taken at week 4, from a patient treated with tofacitinib. The CDR3 DNA follows: TGTGCCTGGAGTCTCCGGGACGGTGAAGCTTTCTTT. As protein: CAWSLRDGEAFF.